This T cell receptor beta chain was documented in a study of human thymus T cells. Obtained as resections during corrective heart surgery, the thymus tissue was then studied. The donor group consisted of healthy Finnish infants who were having corrective surgery for congenital heart defects. Germline CDR1 is SGHDT and CDR2 is YYEEEE. V shed 0 bases and J 8 bases; nucleotides not matched to a gene: 16. The CDR3 runs to 17 residues. Sequencing used immunoSEQ multiplex PCR; TCRdb keeps in-frame clones, though not all of them. The sample contains roughly 130,000 clones, approximately 96% of which appear only once.

The rearrangement links TRBV5-6 to TRBJ1-2, with TRBD1 matching 7 bases. Sequencing was done on a sample of thymus tissue. The TCR was taken from a boy under three years old with a congenital heart defect but otherwise immunologically healthy. The CDR3 sequence: CASSLAPSGDRVRGYTF. The DNA of the CDR3 is TGTGCCAGCAGCTTGGCCCCCAGCGGAGACAGGGTAAGAGGCTACACCTTC.